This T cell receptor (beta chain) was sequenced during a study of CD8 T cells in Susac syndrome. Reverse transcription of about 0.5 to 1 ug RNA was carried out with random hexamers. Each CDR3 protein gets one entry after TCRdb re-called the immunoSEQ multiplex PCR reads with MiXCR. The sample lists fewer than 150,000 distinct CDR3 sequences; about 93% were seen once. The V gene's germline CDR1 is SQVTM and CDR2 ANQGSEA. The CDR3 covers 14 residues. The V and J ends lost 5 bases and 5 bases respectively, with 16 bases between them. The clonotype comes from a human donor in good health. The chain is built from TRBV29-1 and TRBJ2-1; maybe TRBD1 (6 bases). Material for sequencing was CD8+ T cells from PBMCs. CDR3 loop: CSVNSGQGNNEQFF. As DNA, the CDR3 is TGCAGCGTTAACTCCGGTCAGGGGAACAATGAGCAGTTCTTC.